This T cell receptor (beta chain) was sequenced in a study of T cell responses to AZD1222 COVID-19 vaccine. Method: immunoSEQ multiplex PCR; TCRdb's copy keeps in-frame clones and lacks some. In the table there are about 130,000 clones, approximately 88% of which are singletons. V dropped 5 bases and J dropped 4 bases, with 17 bases sitting between them. This CDR3 has 15 residues. CDR1 and CDR2 from the germline V gene are MNHEY and SMNVEV (reference sequence). The sample consisted of peripheral blood, taken on day 0 of AZD1222 vaccination. This rearrangement joins TRBV27 to TRBJ1-2, with TRBD1 as a possible D gene (5 bases). This clonotype originated in an adult in good health. The CDR3 DNA reads TGTGCCAGCAGTGCATCCTCGGGGGGGGGCTATGGCTACACCTTC. Translated: CASSASSGGGYGYTF.